This record looks at one T cell receptor beta chain sequence and its context. The CDR3 runs 14 residues. Germline V gives CDR1 KGHSH, CDR2 LQKENI. Trimming removed 5 bases from V and 7 bases from J; junction bases left unmatched: 10. The data were obtained in a study of blood T cell repertoires in COVID-19. About the study: Collection of acute and convalescent COVID-19 samples took place in the United States, Italy and Spain. Nucleic acid was either cDNA or gDNA, and it came from T cells, B-cell-depleted T cells, or PBMCs.

In the original analysis: By means of reference gene primer amplification, nucleated cell counts were estimated. This table comes from immunoSEQ multiplex PCR, and its TCRdb copy is limited to in-frame clones, with some not included. That table gives V, J and clone size, and the DNA gave D and trimming. Counted here are over 200,000 clones, 85% to 90% occurring once; the ten biggest clones make up 5.5% to 7.5%. The origin of this receptor is a man aged 55 to 70 who had recovered from COVID-19. The V and J genes are TRBV18 and TRBJ2-7; 8 bases align to TRBD2. The sample comprised peripheral blood. CDR3 residues: CASSIAGGVGEQYF. CDR3 DNA sequence: TGTGCCAGCTCAATCGCGGGGGGCGTAGGGGAGCAGTACTTC.